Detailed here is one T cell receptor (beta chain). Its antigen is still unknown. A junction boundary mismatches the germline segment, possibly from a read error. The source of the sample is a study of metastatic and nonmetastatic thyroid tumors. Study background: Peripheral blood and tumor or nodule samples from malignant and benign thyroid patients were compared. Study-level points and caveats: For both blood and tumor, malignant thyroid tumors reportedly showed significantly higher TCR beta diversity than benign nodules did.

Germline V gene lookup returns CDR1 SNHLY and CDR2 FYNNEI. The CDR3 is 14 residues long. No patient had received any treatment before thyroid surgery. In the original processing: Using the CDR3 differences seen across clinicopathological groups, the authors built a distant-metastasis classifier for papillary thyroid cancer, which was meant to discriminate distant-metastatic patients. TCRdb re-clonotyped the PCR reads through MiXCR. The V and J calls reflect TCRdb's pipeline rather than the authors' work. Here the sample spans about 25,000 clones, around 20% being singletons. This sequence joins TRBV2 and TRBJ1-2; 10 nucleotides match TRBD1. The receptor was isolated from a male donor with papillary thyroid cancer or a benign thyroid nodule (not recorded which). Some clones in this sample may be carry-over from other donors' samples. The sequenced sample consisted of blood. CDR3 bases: TGTGCCAGGAGTTTGACAGGGGGCTCAGGGGGCTTCACCTTC. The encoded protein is CARSLTGGSGGFTF.